This paragraph reports one T cell receptor beta chain. Its target is not known. The sample comes from a study of shared clonotypes between healthy human individuals. Sequencing used immunoSEQ multiplex PCR; TCRdb keeps in-frame clones, though not all of them. Among roughly 2.4 million clones listed, around 95% were seen once. J lost 4 bases, V lost 3 bases, and 13 bases had no gene match. The CDR3 consists of 18 residues. CDR1 and CDR2 (germline): KGHSH, LQKENI. Study conclusions and caveats: Estimated richness values were generally larger in naive subsets than in memory subsets. Sorted-subset sequencing, rarefaction showed, was incomplete despite large depth. Naive CD4 clonotypes overlapped across a handful of donors at about 5.2%.

Negatively enriched CD4+ T cells were divided by CD45RA into naive and memory. Source material: naive CD4+ T cells sorted from blood. Sample subset: CD45RA+ positively selected. The chain links TRBV18 to TRBJ2-3; 10 bases fit TRBD1. The sequence was obtained from a man aged 18 to 29 in good health. CDR3 coding DNA: TGTGCCAGCTCACCGAGGGCCCGGGACAGGGGTGTCGCAGATACGCAGTATTTT. Protein sequence: CASSPRARDRGVADTQYF.